The count of the clone carrying this T cell receptor beta chain is one. Antigen specificity is unknown. The data are from a study of cytomegalovirus exposure and HLA in healthy donors. Regarding the study as a whole: A prior analysis recorded that most TCR beta V segments were productive about 87% or about 30% of the time. Several top significant clusters appeared, in a later analysis, to be linked to common viral pathogens.

PCR amplification relied on 60 Vbeta primers (plus 13 Jbeta primers). Some clones are missing from TCRdb's copy, which holds only in-frame ones; the method was immunoSEQ multiplex PCR. Of about 180,000 clones in the sample, roughly 80% were seen once. Participants comprised healthy donors of bone marrow. V lost 4 bases and J lost 3, with 11 bases in between. The germline gives CDR1 SGHDT, CDR2 YYEEEE. The CDR3 contains 13 residues. Sequencing was carried out using PBMCs. This receptor was taken from a man aged 40-49 years in good health and CMV-seronegative. V is TRBV5-6 and J is TRBJ2-7, with a tentative D call TRBD1 (5 bases). As DNA, the CDR3 is TGTGCCAGCAGCCGCCGACAGAGCTACGAGCAGTACTTC. Its translation: CASSRRQSYEQYF.